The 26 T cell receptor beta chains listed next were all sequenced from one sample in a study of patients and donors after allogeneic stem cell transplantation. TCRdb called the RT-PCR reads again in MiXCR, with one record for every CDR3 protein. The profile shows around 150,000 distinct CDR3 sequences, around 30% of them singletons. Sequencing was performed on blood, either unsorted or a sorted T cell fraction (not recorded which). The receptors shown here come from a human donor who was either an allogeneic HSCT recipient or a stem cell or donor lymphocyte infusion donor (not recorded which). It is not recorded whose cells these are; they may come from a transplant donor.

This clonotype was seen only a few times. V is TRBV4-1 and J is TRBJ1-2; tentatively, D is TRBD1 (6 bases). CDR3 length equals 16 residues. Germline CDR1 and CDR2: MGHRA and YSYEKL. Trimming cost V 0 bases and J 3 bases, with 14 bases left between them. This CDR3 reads CASSQDRGGADYGYTF. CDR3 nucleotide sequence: TGCGCCAGCAGCCAAGATCGGGGGGGCGCGGACTATGGCTACACCTTC.

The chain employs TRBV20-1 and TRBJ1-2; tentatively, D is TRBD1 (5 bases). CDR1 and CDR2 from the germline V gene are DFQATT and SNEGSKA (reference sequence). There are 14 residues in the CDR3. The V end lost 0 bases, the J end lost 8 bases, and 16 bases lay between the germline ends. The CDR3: CSARDSTGGSGYTF. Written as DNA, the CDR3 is TGCAGTGCTAGAGACTCCACTGGGGGGAGCGGCTACACCTTC.

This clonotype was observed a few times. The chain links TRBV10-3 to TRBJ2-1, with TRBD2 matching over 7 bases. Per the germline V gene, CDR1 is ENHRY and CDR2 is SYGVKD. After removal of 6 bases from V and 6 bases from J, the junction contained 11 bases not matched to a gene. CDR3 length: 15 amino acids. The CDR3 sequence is CAISPAEAGINEQFF. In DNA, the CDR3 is TGTGCCATCAGCCCAGCGGAAGCGGGGATCAATGAGCAGTTCTTC.

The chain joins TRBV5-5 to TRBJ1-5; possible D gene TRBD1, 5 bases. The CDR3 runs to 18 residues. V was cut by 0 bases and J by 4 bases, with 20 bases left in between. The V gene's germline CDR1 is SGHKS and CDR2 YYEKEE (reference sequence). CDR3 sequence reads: CASSLASSGGSANQPQHF. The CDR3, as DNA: TGTGCCAGCAGCTTGGCCTCGTCGGGGGGATCCGCGAATCAGCCCCAGCATTTT.

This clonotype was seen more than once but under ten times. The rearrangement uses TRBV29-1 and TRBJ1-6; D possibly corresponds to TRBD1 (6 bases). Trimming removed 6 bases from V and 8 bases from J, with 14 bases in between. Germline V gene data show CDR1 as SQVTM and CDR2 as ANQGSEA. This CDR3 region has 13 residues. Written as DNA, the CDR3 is TGCAGCGTGTCCGGGACATCTGATTCACCCCTCCACTTT. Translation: CSVSGTSDSPLHF.

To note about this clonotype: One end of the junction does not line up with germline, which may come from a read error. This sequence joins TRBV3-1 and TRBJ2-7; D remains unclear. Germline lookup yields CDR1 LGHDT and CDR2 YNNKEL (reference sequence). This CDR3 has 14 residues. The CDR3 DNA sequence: TGTGCCAGCGGCCAAGTTTTGAGTGCCGACGAGCAGTACTTC. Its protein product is CASGQVLSADEQYF.

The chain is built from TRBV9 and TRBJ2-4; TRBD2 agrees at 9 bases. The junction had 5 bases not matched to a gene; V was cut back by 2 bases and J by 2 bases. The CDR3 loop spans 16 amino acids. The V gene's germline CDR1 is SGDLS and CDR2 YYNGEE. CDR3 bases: TGTGCCAGCAGCGTGTCTAGCGGGATTTCCAAAAACATTCAGTACTTC. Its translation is CASSVSSGISKNIQYF. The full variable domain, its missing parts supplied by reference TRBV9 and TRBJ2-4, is DSGVTQTPKHLITATGQRVTLRCSPRSGDLSVYWYQQSLDQGLQFLIQYYNGEERAKGNILERFSAQQFPDLHSELNLSSLELGDSALYFCASSVSSGISKNIQYFGAGTRLSVL.

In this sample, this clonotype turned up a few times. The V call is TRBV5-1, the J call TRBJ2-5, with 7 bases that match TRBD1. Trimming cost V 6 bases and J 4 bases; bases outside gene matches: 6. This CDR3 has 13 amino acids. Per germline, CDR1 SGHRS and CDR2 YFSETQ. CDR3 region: CASIPSGGETQYF. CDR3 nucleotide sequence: TGCGCCAGCATTCCTTCAGGGGGAGAGACCCAGTACTTC.

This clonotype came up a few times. The CDR3 spells CASRGRGGDTQYF. In DNA form, the CDR3 reads TGCGCCAGCAGAGGCAGGGGCGGAGATACGCAGTATTTT. This chain links TRBV5-1 with TRBJ2-3; TRBD1 might be the D (6 bases). Germline CDR1 is SGHRS and CDR2 is YFSETQ. CDR3 size: 13 residues. The V gene lost 5 bases and the J gene lost 5 bases, with 12 bases spanning the gap.

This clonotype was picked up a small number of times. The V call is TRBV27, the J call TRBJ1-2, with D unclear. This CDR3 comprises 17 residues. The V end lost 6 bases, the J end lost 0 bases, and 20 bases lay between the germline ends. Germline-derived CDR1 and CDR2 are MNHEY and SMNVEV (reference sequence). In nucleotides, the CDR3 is TGTGCCAGCAGATCAGCGATTCTAGGCCCTTCTAACTATGGCTACACCTTC. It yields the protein CASRSAILGPSNYGYTF.

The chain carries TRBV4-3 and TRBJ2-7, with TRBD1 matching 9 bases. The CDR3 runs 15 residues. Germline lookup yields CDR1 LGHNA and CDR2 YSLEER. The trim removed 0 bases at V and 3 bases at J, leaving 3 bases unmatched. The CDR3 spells CASSQDLDRGYEQYF. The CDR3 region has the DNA TGCGCCAGCAGCCAAGACTTGGACAGGGGCTACGAGCAGTACTTC.

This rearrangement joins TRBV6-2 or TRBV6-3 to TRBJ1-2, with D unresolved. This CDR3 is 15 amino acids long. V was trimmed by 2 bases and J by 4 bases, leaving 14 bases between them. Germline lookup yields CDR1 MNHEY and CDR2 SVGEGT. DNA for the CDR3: TGTGCCAGCAGTTACGTCGCGCCGGAAGGCTATGGCTACACCTTC. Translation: CASSYVAPEGYGYTF.

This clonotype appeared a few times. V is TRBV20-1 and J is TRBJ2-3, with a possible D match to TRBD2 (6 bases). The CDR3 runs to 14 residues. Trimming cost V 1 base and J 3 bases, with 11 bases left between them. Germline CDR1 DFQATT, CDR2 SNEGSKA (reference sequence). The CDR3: CSARARDSTDTQYF. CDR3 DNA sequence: TGCAGTGCTAGAGCTCGGGACTCAACAGATACGCAGTATTTT.

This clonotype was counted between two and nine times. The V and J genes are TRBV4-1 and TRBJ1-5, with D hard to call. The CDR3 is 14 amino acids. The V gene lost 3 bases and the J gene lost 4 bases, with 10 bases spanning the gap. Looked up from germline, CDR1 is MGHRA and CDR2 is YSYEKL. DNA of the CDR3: TGCGCCAGCAGCCATCCCCGGGAGAATCAGCCCCAGCATTTT. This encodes CASSHPRENQPQHF.

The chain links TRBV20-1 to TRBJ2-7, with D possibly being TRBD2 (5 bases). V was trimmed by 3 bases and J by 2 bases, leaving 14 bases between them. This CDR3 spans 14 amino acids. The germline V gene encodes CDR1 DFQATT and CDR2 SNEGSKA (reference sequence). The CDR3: CSASEGALAYEQYF. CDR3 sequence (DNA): TGCAGTGCTAGCGAGGGTGCCCTCGCCTACGAGCAGTACTTC.

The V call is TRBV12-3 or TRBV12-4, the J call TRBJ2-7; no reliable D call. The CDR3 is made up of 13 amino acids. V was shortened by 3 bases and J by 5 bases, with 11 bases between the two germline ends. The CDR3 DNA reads TGTGCCAGCAGTTTTGGGGAAAGGAACGAGCAGTACTTC. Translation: CASSFGERNEQYF.

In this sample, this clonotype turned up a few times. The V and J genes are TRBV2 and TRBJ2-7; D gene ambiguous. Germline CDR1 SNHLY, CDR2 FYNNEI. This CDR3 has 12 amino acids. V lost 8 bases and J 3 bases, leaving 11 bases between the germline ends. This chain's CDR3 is CASGQRLYEQYF. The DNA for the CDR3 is TGTGCCAGCGGGCAGAGACTCTACGAGCAGTACTTC.

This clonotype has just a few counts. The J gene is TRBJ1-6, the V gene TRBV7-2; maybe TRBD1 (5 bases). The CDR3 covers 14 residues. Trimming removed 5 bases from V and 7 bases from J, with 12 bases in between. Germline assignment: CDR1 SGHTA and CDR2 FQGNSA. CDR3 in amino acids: CASSPRAGNSPLHF. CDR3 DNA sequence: TGTGCCAGCAGCCCCAGGGCGGGGAATTCACCCCTCCACTTT.

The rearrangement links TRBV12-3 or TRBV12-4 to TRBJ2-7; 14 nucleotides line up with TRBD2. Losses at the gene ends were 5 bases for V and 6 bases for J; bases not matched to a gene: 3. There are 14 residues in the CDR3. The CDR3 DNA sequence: TGTGCCAGCAGTCAGACTAGCGGGAGGGGCGAGCAGTACTTC. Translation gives CASSQTSGRGEQYF.

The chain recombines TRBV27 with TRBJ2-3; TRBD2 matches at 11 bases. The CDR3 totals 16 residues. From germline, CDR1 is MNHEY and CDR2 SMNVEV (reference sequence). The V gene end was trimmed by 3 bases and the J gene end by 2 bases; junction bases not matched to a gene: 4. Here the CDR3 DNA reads TGTGCCAGCAGTTTCATAGCGGGAGGGGCCACAGATACGCAGTATTTT. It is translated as CASSFIAGGATDTQYF.

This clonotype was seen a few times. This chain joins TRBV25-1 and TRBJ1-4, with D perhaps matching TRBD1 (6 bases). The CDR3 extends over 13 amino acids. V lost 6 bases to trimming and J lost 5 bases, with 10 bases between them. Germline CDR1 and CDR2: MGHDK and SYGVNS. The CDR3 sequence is CASRGQANEKLFF. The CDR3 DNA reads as TGTGCCAGCAGGGGACAAGCCAATGAAAAACTGTTTTTT.

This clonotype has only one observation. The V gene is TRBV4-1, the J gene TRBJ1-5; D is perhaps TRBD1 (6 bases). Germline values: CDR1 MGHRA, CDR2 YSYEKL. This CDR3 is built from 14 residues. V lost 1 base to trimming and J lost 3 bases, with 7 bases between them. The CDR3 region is CASSQGGHNQPQHF. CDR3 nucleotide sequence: TGCGCCAGCAGCCAAGGGGGACACAATCAGCCCCAGCATTTT.

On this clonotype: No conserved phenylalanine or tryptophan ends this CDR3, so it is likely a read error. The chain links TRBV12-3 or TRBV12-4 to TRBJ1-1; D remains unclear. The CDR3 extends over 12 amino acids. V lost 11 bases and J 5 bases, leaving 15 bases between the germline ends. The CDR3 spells CASGLWRTEAFL. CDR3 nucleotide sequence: TGTGCCTCAGGTTTGTGGAGGACTGAAGCTTTCTTA.

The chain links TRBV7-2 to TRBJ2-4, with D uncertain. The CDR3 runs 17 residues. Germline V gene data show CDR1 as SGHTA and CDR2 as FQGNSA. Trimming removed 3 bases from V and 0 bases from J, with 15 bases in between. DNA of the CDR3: TGTGCCAGCAGCTTTAGTGGAGCGTCCTTAGCCAAAAACATTCAGTACTTC. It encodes CASSFSGASLAKNIQYF.

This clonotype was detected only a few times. The CDR3 DNA reads as TGTGCCAGCAGTTGGGGGACCTACACCGGGGAGCTGTTTTTT. Residues: CASSWGTYTGELFF. The chain joins TRBV6-2 or TRBV6-3 to TRBJ2-2; D tentatively fits TRBD1 or TRBD2 (5 bases each). Trimming pared 4 bases from V and 3 bases from J, leaving 9 bases between. Germline V gene data show CDR1 as MNHEY and CDR2 as SVGEGT. The CDR3 loop spans 14 amino acids.

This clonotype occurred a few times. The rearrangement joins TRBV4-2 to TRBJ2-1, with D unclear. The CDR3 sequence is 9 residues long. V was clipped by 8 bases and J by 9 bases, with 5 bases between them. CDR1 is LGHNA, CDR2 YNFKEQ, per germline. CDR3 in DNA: TGTGCCAGCCTAACTGAGCAGTTCTTC. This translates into CASLTEQFF.